The entry below describes one TCR beta chain. The antigen this receptor binds is unknown. Base qualities are missing; no much larger clone stands one base away. TCRbeta CDR3 sequencing was performed on sorted unstimulated T cells and on proliferating T cells recovered from mixed lymphocyte reactions. Fresh whole blood from some ten HLA-typed healthy donors was used as the source from which PBMCs were isolated. To map where alloreactive clones came from, unstimulated CD4+ non-regulatory T cells were FACS-sorted. These data belong to a study of siplizumab effects on memory and regulatory T cells (dated by TCRdb to about 2019). Regarding the complete study: The effect of the anti-CD2 antibody siplizumab on alloreactive T-cell subsets was examined in allogeneic mixed lymphocyte reactions constructed from human PBMCs. The full study reports these points: A naive or memory phenotype could not be assigned to roughly 75-97% of proliferating CD4+ or CD8+ clones. No functional confirmation was obtained for the suppressive function of proliferating Tregs from siplizumab cultures. Because sequences below about 10^-5 frequency were poorly captured, only a minor fraction of alloreactive clones could be mapped to unstimulated subsets. The cumulative frequency of alloreactive sequences traceable to unstimulated CD4+ memory T cells was significantly reduced by siplizumab. Unstimulated naive T cells appeared to be more diverse than memory T cells, and naive cells seemed to make a substantial contribution to the alloresponse. Among mappable alloreactive CD4+ clones, the Treg-derived fraction averaged around 70% with siplizumab versus around 25% in control reactions.

CDR1 and CDR2 were assigned from the germline V gene as SGHDT and YYEEEE. The CDR3 sequence holds 16 residues, the cysteine and phenylalanine included. The DNA shown is the 48-base CDR3, in frame from base 1. V lost 3 bases and J lost 7 bases, and the count of bases not matched to a germline gene is 8. Libraries came from the immunoSEQ multiplex PCR assay. Around 9.9 x 10^4 TCR templates per sample were assayed by the deep sequencing platform. Genomic DNA extracted from sorted T cells was the material used for TCRbeta CDR3 sequencing. Turning to the authors' computational methods: Clonal analysis of TCRbeta CDR3 data was done in the R programming language. Comparing unstimulated samples against CFSE-low samples taken after the reaction was how alloreactive CD4+ and CD8+ clones were defined. Regulatory or non-regulatory origin was assigned to alloreactive CD4+ clones by matching of sequences to sorted unstimulated Treg and non-Treg repertoires. TCRdb re-hosts the immuneACCESS table, in-frame sequences only. Its copies lack some clones; in the studies checked, an unresolved V gene accounts for under half of them, and the cause for the rest is not known. That table is the source of V, J and clone size, and D and trimming were worked out from the DNA. The sample table lists approximately 94,000 clones, about 94% of them with a count of one. The top ten clones comprise roughly 1.3% of the sample.

The chain employs TRBV5-6 and TRBJ2-1, with 12 bases aligning to TRBD1. The receptor's source is a human donor in good health. The sequencing input was non-Treg CD4+ T cells sorted from blood. Taken with the paper, the label for cell subset or site translates to: FACS-sorted unstimulated CD4+ non-regulatory T cells. CDR3 loop: CASSSPGQGAPNEQFF. The DNA sequence is TGTGCCAGCAGCTCGCCGGGACAGGGGGCCCCTAATGAGCAGTTCTTC.